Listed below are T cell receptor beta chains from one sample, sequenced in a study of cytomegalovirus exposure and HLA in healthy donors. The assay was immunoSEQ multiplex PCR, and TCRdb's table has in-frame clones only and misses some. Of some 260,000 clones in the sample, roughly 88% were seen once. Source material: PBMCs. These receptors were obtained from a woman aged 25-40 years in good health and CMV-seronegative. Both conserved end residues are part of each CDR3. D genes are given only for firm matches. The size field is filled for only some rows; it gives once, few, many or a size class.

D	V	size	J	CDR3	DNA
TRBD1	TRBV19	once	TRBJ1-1	CASSMGQGNTEAFF	TGTGCCAGTAGTATGGGACAGGGAAACACTGAAGCTTTCTTT
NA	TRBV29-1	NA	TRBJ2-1	CSGWGYNEQFF	TGCAGCGGTTGGGGGTACAATGAGCAGTTCTTC
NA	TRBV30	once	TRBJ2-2	CAWTAYTGELFF	TGTGCCTGGACAGCCTACACCGGGGAGCTGTTTTTT
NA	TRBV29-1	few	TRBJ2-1	CSVDRDTYNEQFF	TGCAGCGTTGACAGGGATACCTACAATGAGCAGTTCTTC
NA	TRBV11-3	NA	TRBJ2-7	CASSWTNSYEQYF	TGTGCCAGCAGCTGGACAAACTCCTACGAGCAGTACTTC
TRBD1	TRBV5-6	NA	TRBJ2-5	CASSRDRFNHWGTQYF	TGTGCCAGCAGCCGGGACAGATTCAATCATTGGGGGACCCAGTACTTC
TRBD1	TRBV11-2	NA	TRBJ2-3	CASSLEGGQGTDTQYF	TGTGCCAGCAGCTTAGAGGGGGGACAGGGCACAGATACGCAGTATTTT
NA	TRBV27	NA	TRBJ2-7	CASSGGGSYEQYF	TGTGCCAGCTCAGGTGGGGGGAGTTACGAGCAGTACTTC
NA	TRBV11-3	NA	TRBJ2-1	CASSPHPGLNHEQFF	TGTGCCAGCAGCCCGCACCCCGGACTAAACCATGAGCAGTTCTTC
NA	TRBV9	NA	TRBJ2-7	CASTLAASSYEQYF	TGTGCCAGCACATTGGCGGCAAGCTCCTACGAGCAGTACTTC
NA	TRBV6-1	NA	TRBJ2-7	CASSELSGGVPYEQYF	TGTGCCAGCAGTGAATTATCAGGAGGGGTTCCCTACGAGCAGTACTTC
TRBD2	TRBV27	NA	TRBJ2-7	CASSIIAGAGYEQYF	TGTGCCAGCAGTATCATAGCGGGAGCGGGGTACGAGCAGTACTTC
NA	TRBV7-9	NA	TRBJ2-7	CASSDRRSYEQYF	TGTGCCAGCAGCGACAGACGGTCCTACGAGCAGTACTTC
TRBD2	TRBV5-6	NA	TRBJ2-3	CASSFGLAGADTQYF	TGTGCCAGCAGCTTCGGACTAGCGGGAGCAGATACGCAGTATTTT
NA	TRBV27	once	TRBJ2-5	CASGWGGQIGTQYF	TGTGCCAGCGGGTGGGGGGGCCAGATTGGGACCCAGTACTTC
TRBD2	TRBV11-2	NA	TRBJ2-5	CASSGLAGGHQETQYF	TGTGCCAGCAGCGGACTAGCGGGAGGCCACCAAGAGACCCAGTACTTC
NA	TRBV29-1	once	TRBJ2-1	CSVYAYNEQFF	TGCAGCGTTTACGCCTACAATGAGCAGTTCTTC
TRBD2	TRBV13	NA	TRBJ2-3	CASSSGEGRTDTQYF	TGTGCCAGCAGCTCGGGGGAGGGGCGAACAGATACGCAGTATTTT
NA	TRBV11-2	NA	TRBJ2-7	CASSSFRDNSYEQYF	TGTGCCAGCAGCTCTTTCCGGGACAACTCCTACGAGCAGTACTTC
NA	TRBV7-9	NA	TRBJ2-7	CASSFDGAEQYF	TGTGCCAGCAGCTTCGACGGGGCCGAGCAGTACTTC
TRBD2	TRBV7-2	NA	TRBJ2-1	CASSPRTSGRSSYNEQFF	TGTGCCAGCAGCCCCAGGACTAGCGGGAGGAGCTCCTACAATGAGCAGTTCTTC
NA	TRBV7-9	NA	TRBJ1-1	CASSSDWGTEAFF	TGTGCCAGCAGCTCGGACTGGGGCACTGAAGCTTTCTTT
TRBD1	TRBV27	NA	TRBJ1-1	CASRPQGATEAFF	TGTGCCAGCAGGCCGCAGGGGGCCACTGAAGCTTTCTTT
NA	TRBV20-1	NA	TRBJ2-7	CSAHLVYEQYF	TGCAGTGCCCACCTCGTCTACGAGCAGTACTTC
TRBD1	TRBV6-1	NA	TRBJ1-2	CASRLQGGLYGYTF	TGTGCCAGCAGATTACAGGGGGGCCTCTATGGCTACACCTTC
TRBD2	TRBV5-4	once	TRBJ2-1	CASSSSLAGDDNEQFF	TGTGCCAGCAGCTCATCACTAGCGGGAGATGACAATGAGCAGTTCTTC
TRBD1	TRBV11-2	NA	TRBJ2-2	CASSLTGANTGELFF	TGTGCCAGCAGCTTGACAGGGGCGAACACCGGGGAGCTGTTTTTT
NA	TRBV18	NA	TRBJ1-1	CASSLLAGAEGTEAFF	TGTGCCAGCTCACTCCTGGCAGGGGCCGAGGGCACTGAAGCTTTCTTT
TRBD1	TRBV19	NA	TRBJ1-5	CASSIGDRGHQPQHF	TGTGCCAGTAGTATAGGAGACAGGGGACATCAGCCCCAGCATTTT
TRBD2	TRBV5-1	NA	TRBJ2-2	CASRGSGSSGTGELFF	TGCGCCAGCAGAGGTAGCGGGAGTTCAGGCACCGGGGAGCTGTTTTTT
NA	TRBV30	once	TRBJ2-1	CAWVKGSNEQFF	TGTGCCTGGGTTAAGGGTTCCAATGAGCAGTTCTTC
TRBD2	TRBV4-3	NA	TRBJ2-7	CASSQDPSGSSYEQYF	TGCGCCAGCAGCCAAGATCCTAGCGGGAGCTCCTACGAGCAGTACTTC
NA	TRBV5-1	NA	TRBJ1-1	CASTGGRTLNTEAFF	TGCGCCAGCACGGGGGGAAGGACCTTGAACACTGAAGCTTTCTTT